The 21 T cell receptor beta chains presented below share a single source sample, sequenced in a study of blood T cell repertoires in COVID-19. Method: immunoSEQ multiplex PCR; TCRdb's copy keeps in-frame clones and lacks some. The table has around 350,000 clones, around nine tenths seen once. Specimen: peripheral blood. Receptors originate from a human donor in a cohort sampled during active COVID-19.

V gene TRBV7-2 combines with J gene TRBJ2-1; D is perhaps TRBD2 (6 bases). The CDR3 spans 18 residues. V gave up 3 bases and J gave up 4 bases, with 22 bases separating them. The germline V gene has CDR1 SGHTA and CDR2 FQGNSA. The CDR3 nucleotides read TGTGCCAGCAGCTTCCGCGGGTGGCGGGGAAAGGGGTACAATGAGCAGTTCTTC. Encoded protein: CASSFRGWRGKGYNEQFF. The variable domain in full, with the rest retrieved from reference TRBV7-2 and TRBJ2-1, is GAGVSQSPSNKVTEKGKDVELRCDPISGHTALYWYRQSLGQGLEFLIYFQGNSAPDKSGLPSDRFSAERTGGSVSTLTIQRTQQEDSAVYLCASSFRGWRGKGYNEQFFGPGTRLTVL.

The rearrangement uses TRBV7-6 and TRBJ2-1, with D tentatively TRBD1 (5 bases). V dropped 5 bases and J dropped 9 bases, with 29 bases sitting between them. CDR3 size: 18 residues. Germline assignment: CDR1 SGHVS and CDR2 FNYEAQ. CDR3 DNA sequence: TGTGCCAGCAGCCAACACCCAGTGGACATTAAATTGGTGGGTGAGCAGTTCTTC. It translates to CASSQHPVDIKLVGEQFF.

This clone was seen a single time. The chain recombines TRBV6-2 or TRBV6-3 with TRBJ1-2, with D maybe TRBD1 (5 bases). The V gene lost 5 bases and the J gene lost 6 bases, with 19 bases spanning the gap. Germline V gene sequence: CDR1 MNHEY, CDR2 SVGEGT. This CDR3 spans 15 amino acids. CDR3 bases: TGTGCCAGCAGTCCACACCAGGCAGGGAACGATGGCTACACCTTC. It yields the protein CASSPHQAGNDGYTF.

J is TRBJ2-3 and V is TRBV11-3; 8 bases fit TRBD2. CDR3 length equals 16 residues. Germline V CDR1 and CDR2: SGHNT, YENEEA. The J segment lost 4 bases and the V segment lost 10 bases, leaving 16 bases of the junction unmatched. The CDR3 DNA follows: TGTGCCAACCCCCGCGGGGGGCGGGAGCAGGCAGATACGCAGTATTTT. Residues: CANPRGGREQADTQYF.

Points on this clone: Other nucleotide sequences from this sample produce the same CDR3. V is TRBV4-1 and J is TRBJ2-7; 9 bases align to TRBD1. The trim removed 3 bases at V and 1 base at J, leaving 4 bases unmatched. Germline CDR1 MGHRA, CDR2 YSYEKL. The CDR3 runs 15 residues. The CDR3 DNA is TGCGCCAGCAGCCACCCCGGGACAGGGTCCTACGAGCAGTACTTC. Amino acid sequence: CASSHPGTGSYEQYF.

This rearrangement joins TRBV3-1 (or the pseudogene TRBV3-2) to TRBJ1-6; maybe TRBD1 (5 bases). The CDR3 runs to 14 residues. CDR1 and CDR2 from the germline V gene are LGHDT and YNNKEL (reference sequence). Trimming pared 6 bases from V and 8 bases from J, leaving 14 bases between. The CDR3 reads CASSTALQDSPLHF. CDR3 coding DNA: TGTGCCAGCAGTACAGCATTACAGGATTCACCCCTCCACTTT.

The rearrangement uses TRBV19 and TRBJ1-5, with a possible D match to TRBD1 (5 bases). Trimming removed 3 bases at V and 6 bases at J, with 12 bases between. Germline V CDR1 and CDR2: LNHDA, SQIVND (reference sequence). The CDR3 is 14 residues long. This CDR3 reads CASSMGPGVQPQHF. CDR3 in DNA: TGTGCCAGTAGTATGGGCCCGGGGGTTCAGCCCCAGCATTTT.

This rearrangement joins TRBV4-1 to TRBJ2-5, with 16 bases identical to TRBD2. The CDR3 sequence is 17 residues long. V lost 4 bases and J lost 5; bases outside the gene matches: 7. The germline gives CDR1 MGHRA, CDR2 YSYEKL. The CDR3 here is CASSRGTSGRASETQYF. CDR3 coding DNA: TGCGCCAGCAGCCGCGGGACTAGCGGGAGGGCCAGTGAGACCCAGTACTTC.

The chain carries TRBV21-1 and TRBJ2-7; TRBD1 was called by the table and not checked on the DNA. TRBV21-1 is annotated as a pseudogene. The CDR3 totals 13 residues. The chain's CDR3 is CARAQGLTYEQYF. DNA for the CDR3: TGTGCCAGGGCACAGGGGTTAACTTATGAGCAGTACTTC.

The CDR3 here is CAWSGGGPHEQYF. The CDR3 coding sequence is TGTGCCTGGAGTGGGGGAGGCCCCCACGAGCAGTACTTC. The chain has TRBV30 and TRBJ2-7; tentative D call: TRBD2 (6 bases). The V gene lost 1 base and the J gene lost 5 bases, with 12 bases spanning the gap. CDR3 length equals 13 residues. Per germline, CDR1 GTSNPN and CDR2 SVGIG (reference sequence).

The CDR3 nucleotides read TGTGCCAGCAGCTTAGCTCTAGCGGGAGGCGAGCAGTACTTC. Protein sequence: CASSLALAGGEQYF. The chain couples TRBV11-2 to TRBJ2-7; 11 bases line up with TRBD2. With 1 base clipped from V and 6 bases from J, the junction kept 2 bases outside the gene matches. The CDR3 contains 14 residues. The germline CDR1 and CDR2 sequences are SGHAT and FQNNGV.

CDR3: CASSSSLANEQFF. The CDR3 bases are TGTGCCAGCAGCTCCTCCTTGGCCAATGAGCAGTTCTTC. The chain is built from TRBV7-2 and TRBJ2-1; D call uncertain. The germline V gene has CDR1 SGHTA and CDR2 FQGNSA. V was shortened by 4 bases and J by 6 bases, with 10 bases between the two germline ends. This CDR3 contains 13 residues. The variable domain in full, completed from reference TRBV7-2 and TRBJ2-1, reads GAGVSQSPSNKVTEKGKDVELRCDPISGHTALYWYRQSLGQGLEFLIYFQGNSAPDKSGLPSDRFSAERTGGSVSTLTIQRTQQEDSAVYLCASSSSLANEQFFGPGTRLTVL.

This CDR3 reads CSVGLRQGARETQYF. The DNA of the CDR3 is TGCAGCGTTGGCTTAAGGCAGGGGGCGAGAGAGACCCAGTACTTC. The chain combines TRBV29-1 with TRBJ2-5, with 8 bases fitting TRBD1. Germline assignment: CDR1 SQVTM and CDR2 ANQGSEA. There are 15 residues in the CDR3. V lost 4 bases and J lost 4; bases outside the gene matches: 11.

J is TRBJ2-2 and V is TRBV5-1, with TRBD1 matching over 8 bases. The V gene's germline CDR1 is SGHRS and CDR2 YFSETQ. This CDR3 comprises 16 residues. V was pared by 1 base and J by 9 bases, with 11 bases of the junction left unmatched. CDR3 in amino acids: CASSLFQGAVSRELFF. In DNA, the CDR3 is TGCGCCAGCAGCTTGTTCCAGGGGGCGGTTTCCAGGGAGCTGTTTTTT.

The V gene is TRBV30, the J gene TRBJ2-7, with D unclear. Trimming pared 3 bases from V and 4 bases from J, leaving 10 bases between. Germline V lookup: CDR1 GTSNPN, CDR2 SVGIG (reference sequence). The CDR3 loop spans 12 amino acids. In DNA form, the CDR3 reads TGTGCCTGGAGCGCCCAGGATTACGAGCAGTACTTC. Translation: CAWSAQDYEQYF.

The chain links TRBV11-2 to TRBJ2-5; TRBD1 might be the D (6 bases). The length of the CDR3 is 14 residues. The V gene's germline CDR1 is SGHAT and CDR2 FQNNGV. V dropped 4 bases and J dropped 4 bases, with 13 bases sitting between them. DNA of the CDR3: TGTGCCAGCAGCTCACAGGGCTTCGGAGAGACCCAGTACTTC. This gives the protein CASSSQGFGETQYF.

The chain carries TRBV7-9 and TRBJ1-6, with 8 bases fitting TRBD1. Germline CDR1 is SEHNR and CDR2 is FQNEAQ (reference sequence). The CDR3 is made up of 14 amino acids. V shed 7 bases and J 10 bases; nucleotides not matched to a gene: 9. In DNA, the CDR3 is TGTGCCAGCACCCTGGACAGGGTCGGCTCACCCCTCCACTTT. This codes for CASTLDRVGSPLHF.

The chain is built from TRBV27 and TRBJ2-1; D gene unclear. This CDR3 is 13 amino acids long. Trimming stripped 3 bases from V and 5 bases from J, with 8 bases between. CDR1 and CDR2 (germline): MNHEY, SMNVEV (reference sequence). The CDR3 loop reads CASSFVGDNEQFF. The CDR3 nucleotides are TGTGCCAGCAGTTTTGTGGGCGACAATGAGCAGTTCTTC.

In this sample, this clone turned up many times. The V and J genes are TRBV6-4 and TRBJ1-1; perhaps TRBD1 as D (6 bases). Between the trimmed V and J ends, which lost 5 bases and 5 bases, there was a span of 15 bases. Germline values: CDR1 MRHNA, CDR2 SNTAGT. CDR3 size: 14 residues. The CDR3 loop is CASSPGEGVTEAFF. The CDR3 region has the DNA TGTGCCAGCAGTCCGGGGGAGGGGGTAACTGAAGCTTTCTTT.

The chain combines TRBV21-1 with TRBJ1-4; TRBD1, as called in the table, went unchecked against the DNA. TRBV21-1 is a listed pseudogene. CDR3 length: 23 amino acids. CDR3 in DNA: TGTGCCAGCAGCAAACTCATTACAACTTGGGCAGGACAAAGGCTAAGTATGGATGAAAAACTGTTTTTT. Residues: CASSKLITTWAGQRLSMDEKLFF.

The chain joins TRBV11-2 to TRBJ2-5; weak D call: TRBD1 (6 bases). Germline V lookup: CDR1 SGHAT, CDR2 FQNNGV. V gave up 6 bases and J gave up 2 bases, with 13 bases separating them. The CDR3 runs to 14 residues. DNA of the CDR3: TGTGCCAGCAGTCTGGACAGCCATCAAGAGACCCAGTACTTC. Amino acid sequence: CASSLDSHQETQYF.